This TCR beta chain was retrieved from a study of Graves' ophthalmopathy and Graves' hyperthyroidism (dated by TCRdb to 2017 to 2018). Study-level background: Peripheral blood was collected before any treatment was given, at the time of initial diagnosis. To explore V-J signatures that separate ophthalmopathy from hyperthyroidism, a discovery set of 95 to 100 patients was enrolled, consisting of 40 to 45 with ophthalmopathy and roughly 59 with stable hyperthyroidism. An independent validation cohort comprised around 19 hyperthyroidism patients and 15 to 17 patients who later progressed from hyperthyroidism to ophthalmopathy. In total, 135 blood samples were TCR-sequenced: around 42 ophthalmopathy, some 75 hyperthyroidism and approximately 17 hyperthyroidism-to-ophthalmopathy patients. Once sampling was done, hyperthyroidism patients were given methimazole at a starting dose of 30 mg daily, while ophthalmopathy patients were given high-dose intravenous methylprednisolone. In about 6 hyperthyroidism patients, the T-cell repertoire of thyroid tissue was compared with the T-cell repertoire of blood. The study used TCR beta repertoire signatures to distinguish Graves' ophthalmopathy from Graves' hyperthyroidism and to predict progression to ophthalmopathy. Overall results and qualifications from the work: Sample size was not statistically predetermined, and group allocation was not concealed from the investigators. Most of the expanded thyroid clonotypes with a frequency above 0.001 were also detected in blood, and it was suggested that the thyroid immune response may be reflected by blood repertoires. In cross-validation, the 13-signature model distinguished ophthalmopathy from stable hyperthyroidism with nearly 90% sensitivity and 81% to 82% specificity, while in the test set the corresponding values were roughly 80% and 75%. In validation, the model predicted ophthalmopathy progression with more than 70% sensitivity and 72.22% specificity; about a dozen predicted patients were CT-confirmed with GO in a median of around 6.5 months.

TCR beta CDR3 regions were amplified from RNA transcripts for repertoire sequencing. The first round was an RT-PCR using HTBI primers with the Qiagen OneStep RT-PCR kit, and this first round was followed by a second-round multiplex PCR, then size selection and purification. The libraries underwent paired-end sequencing with 100 bp reads on an Illumina HiSeq2000. The authors' pipeline ran thus. SOAPnuke was used to process the reads, throwing out any read that had adapters, had uncalled bases, had a mean Phred below 15, or lacked an exact constant-primer or identifier match. COPE v1.2.5 was used to merge the high-quality paired reads. Unique nucleotide sequences were defined as clonotypes and aligned to IMGT TRB V, D and J references using MiTCR v1.1. Only V-J combinations with frequency above 0.0001 were analysed, covering more than 99% of repertoires. For each V-J combination, a TCR clonal expansion and chaos score was defined as F50 clonal expansion divided by the chaos observed in the TCRdist matrix. Welch's t-statistics and random forest were used to reduce features to about 13 V-J combinations, which were fed into a naive Bayes classifier. The similarity between thyroid and blood repertoires was quantified using the Morisita-Horn index. The public reads were run again by TCRdb, first through fastp at Q25 and then through MiXCR, and only productive beta chains were kept. A single entry per CDR3 protein holds the most common genes and DNA from its merged rows. These V and J calls derive from TCRdb rather than the authors' analysis. The sample table shows hundreds of thousands of distinct CDR3 sequences, and 35% to 50% are seen once. The top ten constitute 3% to 4% of the sample.

Patients with ophthalmopathy had moderately to severely active disease, with a Clinical Activity Score of 3 or more, a NOSPECS grade of 4 or more, and a disease duration of less than 3 months. Patients with other autoimmune diseases, uncontrolled infections, pregnancy or lactation were excluded from the study. Clinical symptoms, serum thyroxine, TRAb, thyroid ultrasound and orbital computed tomography formed the basis of the diagnosis. Using Ficoll-Paque density gradient centrifugation, PBMCs were isolated from about 9.2 ml of fresh peripheral blood. Total RNA was extracted using Trizol reagent, and RNA quality was checked on an Agilent 2100 Bioanalyzer. In its sample, this clonotype was seen a few times. Its antigen remains undetermined. Per-base qualities were not stored, and no clone one base away is much larger. Germline trimming amounts to 2 bases on V and 1 base on J, with 17 as the count of junction bases outside the gene matches. The CDR1 and CDR2 encoded by the germline V gene are MGHDK and SYGVNS. The CDR3 covers 20 residues, taking in both the cysteine and the phenylalanine. CDR3 DNA only is kept here, 60 bases in frame from base 1.

In this chain, TRBV25-1 is recombined with TRBJ2-3; the junction holds 8 bases that match TRBD1. Sequencing used peripheral blood. The clonotype comes from an adult man with Graves' ophthalmopathy. The nucleotides are TGTGCCAGCAGTGAACGATCGGGACAGGCAGGAGAGGTTGGCACAGATACGCAGTATTTT. This gives the protein CASSERSGQAGEVGTDTQYF.